This TCR beta chain was obtained from a study of CD8 T cells in Susac syndrome. Findings and caveats of the study: Only a relatively small number of individuals were included in the TCR sequencing and HLA analysis.

In blood CD8+ and CD4+ T cells, TCR beta underwent sequencing. Negative magnetic isolation gave CD8+ and CD4+ cells; FACS enriched CD8+ TEMRA. cDNA came from roughly 0.53 to 1 ug RNA primed by random hexamers. Coverage of TCR beta CDR3 amplification by immunoSEQ multiplex PCR extended to 54 Vbeta and 13 Jbeta. Each CDR3 protein is one row after TCRdb ran MiXCR on the immunoSEQ multiplex PCR reads. The table lists roughly 200,000 distinct CDR3 sequences, about 95% of them singletons. The V segment lost 7 bases and the J segment 6 bases; nucleotides outside the gene matches: 5. Germline V lookup: CDR1 SGHTA, CDR2 FQGNSA. The length of the CDR3 is 13 residues. In the case of this clonotype: The antigen remains undetermined.

Sequenced input: CD4+ T cells from PBMCs. This sequence was found in a human donor in good health. The chain couples TRBV7-2 to TRBJ2-3; 9 bases agree with TRBD2. The CDR3 protein is CASMAGGPDTQYF. In DNA, the CDR3 is TGTGCCAGCATGGCGGGAGGGCCTGATACGCAGTATTTT.